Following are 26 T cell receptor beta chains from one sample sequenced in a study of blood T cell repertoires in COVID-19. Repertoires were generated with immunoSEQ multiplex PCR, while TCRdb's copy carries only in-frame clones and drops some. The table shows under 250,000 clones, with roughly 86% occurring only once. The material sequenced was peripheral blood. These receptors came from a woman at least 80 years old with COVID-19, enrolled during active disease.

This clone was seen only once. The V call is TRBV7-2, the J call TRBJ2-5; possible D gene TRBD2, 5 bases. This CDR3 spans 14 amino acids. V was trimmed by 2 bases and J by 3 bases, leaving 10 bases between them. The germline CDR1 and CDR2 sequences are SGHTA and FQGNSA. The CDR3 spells CASSLRRDKETQYF. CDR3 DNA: TGTGCCAGCAGCTTACGACGGGATAAAGAGACCCAGTACTTC. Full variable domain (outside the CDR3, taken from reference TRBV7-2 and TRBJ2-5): GAGVSQSPSNKVTEKGKDVELRCDPISGHTALYWYRQSLGQGLEFLIYFQGNSAPDKSGLPSDRFSAERTGGSVSTLTIQRTQQEDSAVYLCASSLRRDKETQYFGPGTRLLVL.

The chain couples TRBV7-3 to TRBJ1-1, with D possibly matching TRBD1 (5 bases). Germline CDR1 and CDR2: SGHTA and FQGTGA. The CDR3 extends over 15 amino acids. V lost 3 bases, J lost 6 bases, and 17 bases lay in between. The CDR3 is CASSLWSQGSSEAFF. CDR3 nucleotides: TGTGCCAGCAGCTTGTGGTCTCAGGGTTCCTCTGAAGCTTTCTTT.

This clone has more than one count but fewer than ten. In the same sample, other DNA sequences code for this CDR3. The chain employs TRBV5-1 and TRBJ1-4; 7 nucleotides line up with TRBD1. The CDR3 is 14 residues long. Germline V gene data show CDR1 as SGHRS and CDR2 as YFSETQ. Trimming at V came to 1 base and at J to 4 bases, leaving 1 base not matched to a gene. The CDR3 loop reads CASSLQGGNEKLFF. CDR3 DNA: TGCGCCAGCAGCTTGCAGGGGGGTAATGAAAAACTGTTTTTT.

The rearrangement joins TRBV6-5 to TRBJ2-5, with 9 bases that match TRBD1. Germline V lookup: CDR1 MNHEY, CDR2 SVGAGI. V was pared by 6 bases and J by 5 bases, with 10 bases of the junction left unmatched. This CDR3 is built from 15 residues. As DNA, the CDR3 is TGTGCCAGCAGCGACAACACAGGGGGCCGGGAGACCCAGTACTTC. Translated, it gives CASSDNTGGRETQYF.

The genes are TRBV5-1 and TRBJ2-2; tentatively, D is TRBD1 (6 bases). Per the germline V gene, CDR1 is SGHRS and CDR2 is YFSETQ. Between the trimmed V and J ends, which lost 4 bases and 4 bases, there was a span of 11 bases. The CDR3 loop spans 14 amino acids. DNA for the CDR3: TGCGCCAGCAGCCCTTGGGACACCACCGGGGAGCTGTTTTTT. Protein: CASSPWDTTGELFF.

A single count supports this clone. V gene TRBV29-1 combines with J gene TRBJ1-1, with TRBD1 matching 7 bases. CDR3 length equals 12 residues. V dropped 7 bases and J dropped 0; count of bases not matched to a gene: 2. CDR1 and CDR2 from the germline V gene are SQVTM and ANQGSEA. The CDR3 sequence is CSATGVNTEAFF. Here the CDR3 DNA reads TGCAGCGCTACAGGGGTGAACACTGAAGCTTTCTTT.

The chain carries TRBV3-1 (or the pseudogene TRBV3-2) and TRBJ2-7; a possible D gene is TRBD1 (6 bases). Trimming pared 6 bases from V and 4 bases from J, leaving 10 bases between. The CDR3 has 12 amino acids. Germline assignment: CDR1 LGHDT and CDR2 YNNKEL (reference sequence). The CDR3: CASSPGEYEQYF. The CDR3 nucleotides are TGTGCCAGCAGTCCAGGGGAATACGAGCAGTACTTC.

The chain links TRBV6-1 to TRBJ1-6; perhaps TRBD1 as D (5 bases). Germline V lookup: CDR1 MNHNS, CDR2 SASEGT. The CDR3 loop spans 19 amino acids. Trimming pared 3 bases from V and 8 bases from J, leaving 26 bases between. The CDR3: CASSDRKGERQGRHSPLHF. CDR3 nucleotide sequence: TGTGCCAGCAGTGATCGTAAGGGTGAAAGGCAGGGAAGGCATTCACCCCTCCACTTT.

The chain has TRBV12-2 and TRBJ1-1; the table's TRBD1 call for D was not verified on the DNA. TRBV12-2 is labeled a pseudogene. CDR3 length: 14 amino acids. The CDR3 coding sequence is TGTGCAAGTCGCTCCGGGACAGGAGACACTGAAGCTTTCTTT. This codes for CASRSGTGDTEAFF.

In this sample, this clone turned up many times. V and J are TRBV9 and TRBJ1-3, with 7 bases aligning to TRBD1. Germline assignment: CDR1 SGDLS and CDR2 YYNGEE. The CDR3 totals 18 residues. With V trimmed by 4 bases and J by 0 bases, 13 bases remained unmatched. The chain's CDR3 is CASSKKTGTAYSGNTIYF. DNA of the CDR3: TGTGCCAGCAGCAAGAAGACCGGGACAGCTTACTCTGGAAACACCATATATTTT.

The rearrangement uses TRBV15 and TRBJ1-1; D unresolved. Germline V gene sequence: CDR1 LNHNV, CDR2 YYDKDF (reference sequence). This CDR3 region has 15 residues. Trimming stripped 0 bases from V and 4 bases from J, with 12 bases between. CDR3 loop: CATSRDQAGGTEAFF. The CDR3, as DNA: TGTGCCACCAGCAGAGATCAGGCTGGTGGCACTGAAGCTTTCTTT.

CDR3 loop: CASSLGGGSNSPLHF. Written as DNA, the CDR3 is TGCGCCAGCAGCTTGGGTGGGGGGAGCAATTCACCCCTCCACTTT. The chain uses TRBV5-1 and TRBJ1-6; D possibly corresponds to TRBD1 (5 bases). V gave up 0 bases and J gave up 7 bases, with 11 bases separating them. CDR1 and CDR2 from the germline V gene are SGHRS and YFSETQ. This CDR3 is 15 amino acids long.

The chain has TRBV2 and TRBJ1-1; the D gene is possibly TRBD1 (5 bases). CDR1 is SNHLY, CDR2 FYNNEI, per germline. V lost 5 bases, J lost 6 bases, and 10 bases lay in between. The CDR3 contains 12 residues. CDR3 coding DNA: TGTGCCAGCAGTTGGGGGGGTCCTGAAGCTTTCTTT. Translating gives CASSWGGPEAFF.

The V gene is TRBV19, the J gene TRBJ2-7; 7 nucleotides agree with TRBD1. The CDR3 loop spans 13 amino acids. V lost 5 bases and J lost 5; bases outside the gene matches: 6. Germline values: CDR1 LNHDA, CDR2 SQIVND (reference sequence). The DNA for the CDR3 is TGTGCCAGTAGTGTGACAGGGTCCCACGAGCAGTACTTC. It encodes CASSVTGSHEQYF.

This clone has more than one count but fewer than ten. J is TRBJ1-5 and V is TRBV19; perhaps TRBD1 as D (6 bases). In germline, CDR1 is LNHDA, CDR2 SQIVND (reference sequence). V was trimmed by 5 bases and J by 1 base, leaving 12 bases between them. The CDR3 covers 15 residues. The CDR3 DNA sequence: TGTGCCAGTAGTCTCACAGGGATAAGCAATCAGCCCCAGCATTTT. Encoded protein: CASSLTGISNQPQHF.

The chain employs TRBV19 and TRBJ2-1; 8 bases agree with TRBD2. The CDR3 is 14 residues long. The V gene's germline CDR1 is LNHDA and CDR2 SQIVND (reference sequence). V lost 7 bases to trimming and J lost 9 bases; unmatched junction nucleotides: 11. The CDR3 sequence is CASNIPGGTGEQFF. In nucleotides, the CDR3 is TGTGCCAGTAATATTCCGGGGGGGACGGGTGAGCAGTTCTTC. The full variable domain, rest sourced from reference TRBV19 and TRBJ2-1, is DGGITQSPKYLFRKEGQNVTLSCEQNLNHDAMYWYRQDPGQGLRLIYYSQIVNDFQKGDIAEGYSVSREKKESFPLTVTSAQKNPTAFYLCASNIPGGTGEQFFGPGTRLTVL.

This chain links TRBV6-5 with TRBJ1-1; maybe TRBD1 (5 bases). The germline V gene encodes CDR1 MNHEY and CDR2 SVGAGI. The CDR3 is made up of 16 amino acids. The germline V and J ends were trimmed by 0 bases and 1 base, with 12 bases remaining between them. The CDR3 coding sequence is TGTGCCAGCAGTTACTCGGGAGGGGCGCGGAACACTGAAGCTTTCTTT. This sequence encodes CASSYSGGARNTEAFF.

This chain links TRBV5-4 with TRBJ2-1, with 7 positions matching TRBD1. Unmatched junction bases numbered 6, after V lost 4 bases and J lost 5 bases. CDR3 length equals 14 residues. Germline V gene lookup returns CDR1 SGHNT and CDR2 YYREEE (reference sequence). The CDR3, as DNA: TGTGCCAGCAGCCCCACCGGGACAGACAATGAGCAGTTCTTC. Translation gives CASSPTGTDNEQFF.

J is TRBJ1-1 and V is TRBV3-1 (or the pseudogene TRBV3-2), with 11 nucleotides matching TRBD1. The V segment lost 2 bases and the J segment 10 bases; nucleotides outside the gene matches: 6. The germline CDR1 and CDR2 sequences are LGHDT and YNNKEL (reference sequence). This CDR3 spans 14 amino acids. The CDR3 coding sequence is TGTGCCAGCAGCCAACAGGGACAGGGGGAGAGAGCTTTCTTT. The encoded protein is CASSQQGQGERAFF.

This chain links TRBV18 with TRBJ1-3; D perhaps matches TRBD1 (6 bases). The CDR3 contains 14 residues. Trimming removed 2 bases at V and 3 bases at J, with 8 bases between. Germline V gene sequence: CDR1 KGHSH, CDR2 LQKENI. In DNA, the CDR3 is TGTGCCAGCTCACCAGGGACAAGTGGAAACACCATATATTTT. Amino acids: CASSPGTSGNTIYF. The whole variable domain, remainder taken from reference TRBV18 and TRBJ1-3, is NAGVMQNPRHLVRRRGQEARLRCSPMKGHSHVYWYRQLPEEGLKFMVYLQKENIIDESGMPKERFSAEFPKEGPSILRIQQVVRGDSAAYFCASSPGTSGNTIYFGEGSWLTVV.

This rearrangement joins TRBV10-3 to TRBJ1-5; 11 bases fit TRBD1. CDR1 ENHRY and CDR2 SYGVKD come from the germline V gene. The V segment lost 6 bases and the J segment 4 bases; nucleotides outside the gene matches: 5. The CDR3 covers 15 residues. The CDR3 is CAIRGTGGGNQPQHF. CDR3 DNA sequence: TGTGCCATCAGGGGGACAGGGGGTGGGAATCAGCCCCAGCATTTT.

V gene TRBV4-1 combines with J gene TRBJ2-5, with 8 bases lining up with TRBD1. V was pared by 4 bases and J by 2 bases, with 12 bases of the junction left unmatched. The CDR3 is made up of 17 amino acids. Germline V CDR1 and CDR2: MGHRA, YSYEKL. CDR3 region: CASSRKPSGGFQETQYF. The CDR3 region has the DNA TGCGCCAGCAGCCGGAAGCCCTCAGGGGGCTTTCAAGAGACCCAGTACTTC.

Written as DNA, the CDR3 is TGTGCCAGCAGTGCATCCGGGCAGGGGGCTGAAGCTTTCTTT. This translates into CASSASGQGAEAFF. This chain connects TRBV25-1 to TRBJ1-1, with 7 bases that match TRBD1. Germline CDR1 MGHDK, CDR2 SYGVNS. V lost 4 bases to trimming and J lost 6 bases; unmatched junction nucleotides: 8. The length of the CDR3 is 14 residues.

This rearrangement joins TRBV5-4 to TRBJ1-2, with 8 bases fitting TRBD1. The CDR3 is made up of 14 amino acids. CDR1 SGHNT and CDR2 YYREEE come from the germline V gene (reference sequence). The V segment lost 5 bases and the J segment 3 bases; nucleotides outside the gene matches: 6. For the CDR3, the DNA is TGTGCCAGCAGACCTACAGGGGGAGACTATGGCTACACCTTC. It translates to CASRPTGGDYGYTF.

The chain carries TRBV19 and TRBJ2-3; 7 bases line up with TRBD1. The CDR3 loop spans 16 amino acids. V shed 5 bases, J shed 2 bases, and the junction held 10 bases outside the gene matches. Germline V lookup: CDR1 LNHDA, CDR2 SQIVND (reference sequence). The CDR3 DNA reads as TGTGCCAGTAGTGGGCCAGGGGGTAGGGTCACAGATACGCAGTATTTT. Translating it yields CASSGPGGRVTDTQYF.

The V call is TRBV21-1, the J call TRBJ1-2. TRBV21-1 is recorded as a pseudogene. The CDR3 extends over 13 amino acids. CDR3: CASFLTYVRGYTF. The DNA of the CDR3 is TGTGCCAGCTTCTTGACCTACGTGCGGGGCTACACCTTC.